What follows are 30 T cell receptor beta chains derived from one specimen sequenced in a study of blood T cells in healthy people across ages. Alongside a J-beta primer mix, a sample-barcoded 5' primer served in a second PCR lasting roughly 7 to 11 cycles. Each CDR3 protein gets one entry after TCRdb re-called the 5' RACE reads with MiXCR. The sample yields 550,000 to 650,000 distinct CDR3 sequences, roughly 31% seen once. The sample consisted of blood. The receptors stem from a woman older than 75 in good health.

J is TRBJ1-4 and V is TRBV5-4; D possibly corresponds to TRBD1 (5 bases). This CDR3 has 15 residues. Trimming left V 2 bases short and J 8 bases short, with 16 bases between. Germline values: CDR1 SGHNT, CDR2 YYREEE (reference sequence). The CDR3 bases are TGTGCCAGCAGCTTAACAGGAATTGGTCGAGAAAAACTGTTTTTT. Amino acids: CASSLTGIGREKLFF.

V and J are TRBV20-1 and TRBJ1-1; 8 bases map to TRBD1. Germline V gene lookup returns CDR1 DFQATT and CDR2 SNEGSKA (reference sequence). The CDR3 runs to 16 residues. V shed 3 bases and J 2 bases; nucleotides not matched to a gene: 11. The CDR3 DNA is TGCAGTGCTAGTTTAGACTGGACAGGGAAAAACACTGAAGCTTTCTTT. Its protein is CSASLDWTGKNTEAFF.

This clonotype was found a few times. This sequence may be a read error, since a much larger clone differs from it by one base. The chain links TRBV7-3 to TRBJ2-1, with D possibly matching TRBD1 (6 bases). Germline V gene lookup returns CDR1 SGHTA and CDR2 FQGTGA. The CDR3 is made up of 15 amino acids. CDR3: CANSSLLTGNNEQFF. CDR3 nucleotides: TGTGCCAACAGCTCCCTCCTAACAGGGAACAATGAGCAGTTCTTC.

This clonotype was detected only a few times. The chain uses TRBV13 and TRBJ2-7; D could derive from TRBD1 or TRBD2 (5 bases each). This CDR3 region has 16 residues. Per the germline V gene, CDR1 is PRHDT and CDR2 is FYEKMQ (reference sequence). V lost 5 bases to trimming and J lost 3 bases, with 20 bases between them. The CDR3 sequence: CASSPGEGPLIYEQYF. CDR3 sequence (DNA): TGTGCCAGCAGCCCCGGTGAGGGACCGCTCATCTACGAGCAGTACTTC.

This clonotype was seen a few times. The gene calls are TRBV7-2 and TRBJ1-5, with 8 bases matching TRBD1. The length of the CDR3 is 15 residues. Germline trimming cut 5 bases from V and 8 bases from J; bases unmatched to any gene: 11. The germline CDR1 and CDR2 sequences are SGHTA and FQGNSA. CDR3: CTSSASAGGLEPQHF. In DNA, the CDR3 is TGTACCAGCAGCGCAAGTGCAGGGGGCCTGGAGCCCCAGCATTTT.

The chain has TRBV7-2 and TRBJ1-5; D remains ambiguous. CDR3 length equals 16 residues. Trimming pared 0 bases from V and 1 base from J, leaving 10 bases between. Germline CDR1 SGHTA, CDR2 FQGNSA. This CDR3 reads CASSLAVAGSNQPQHF. The CDR3, as DNA: TGTGCCAGCAGCTTAGCTGTCGCGGGGAGCAATCAGCCCCAGCATTTT.

This clonotype has only a few counts. Just one base apart from a much larger clone, this may be a read error. The V and J genes are TRBV6-2 or TRBV6-3 and TRBJ2-5; 8 bases are a match to TRBD2. Trimming removed 7 bases from V and 11 bases from J; junction bases left unmatched: 30. Germline lookup yields CDR1 MNHEY and CDR2 SVGEGT. CDR3 length: 19 residues. The CDR3 region has the DNA TGTGCCAGCAAAGGCATGCGGGGGGACCAGCAATTCACCAGCAATGAGCAGTACTTC. Its translation: CASKGMRGDQQFTSNEQYF.

This clonotype was recorded many times. The gene calls are TRBV5-1 and TRBJ2-1; 15 bases match TRBD2. Germline-derived CDR1 and CDR2 are SGHRS and YFSETQ. J gave up 7 bases and V 3 bases, and 11 bases lay outside the gene matches. The CDR3 consists of 18 residues. In nucleotides, the CDR3 is TGCGCCAGCAGCTCAAATCCGGGACTAGCGGGGGGAAGAAATGAGCAGTTCTTC. Translated: CASSSNPGLAGGRNEQFF.

Details on this clonotype: This may be a read error: a much more frequent sequence differs by one nucleotide. V usage is TRBV20-1 and J usage is TRBJ2-1; TRBD2 might be the D (6 bases). Germline V lookup: CDR1 DFQATT, CDR2 SNEGSKA (reference sequence). The CDR3 covers 12 residues. V lost 6 bases and J 10 bases, leaving 16 bases between the germline ends. The CDR3 DNA sequence: TGCAGTGCCGGCGGGGCCTCCTACGAGCAGTTCTTC. This encodes CSAGGASYEQFF.

On this clonotype: A much larger clone differs from this one at a single base, so this may be a read error. The chain is built from TRBV28 and TRBJ2-3; perhaps D is TRBD1 or TRBD2 (5 bases each). In germline, CDR1 is MDHEN, CDR2 SYDVKM. The length of the CDR3 is 16 residues. The DNA for the CDR3 is TGTGCCAGCAGTTTATACAGGACTCCTAGCATAGATACGCAGTATTTT. Translated: CASSLYRTPSIDTQYF.

This clonotype was detected a few times. This chain links TRBV7-2 with TRBJ1-1; TRBD1 matches at 8 bases. Per germline, CDR1 SGHTA and CDR2 FQGNSA. This CDR3 comprises 12 residues. The V gene end was trimmed by 5 bases and the J gene end by 11 bases; junction bases not matched to a gene: 7. For the CDR3, the DNA is TGTGCCAGCAGCCCGGACAGGGCCGGGGCTTTCTTT. Amino acid sequence: CASSPDRAGAFF.

There are many counts of this clonotype. The V call is TRBV6-1, the J call TRBJ2-3, with TRBD2 matching 7 bases. Germline trimming cut 0 bases from V and 3 bases from J; bases unmatched to any gene: 3. The CDR3 runs 15 residues. Germline CDR1 is MNHNS and CDR2 is SASEGT. The CDR3 region is CASSEAGGRTDTQYF. The CDR3 DNA sequence: TGTGCCAGCAGTGAAGCAGGCGGGAGAACAGATACGCAGTATTTT.

As for this clonotype: The junction and the germline gene differ at one end; a read error may be behind it. The genes are TRBV7-2 and TRBJ2-3, with D possibly matching TRBD2 (7 bases). From germline, CDR1 is SGHTA and CDR2 FQGNSA. The CDR3 consists of 16 residues. Here the CDR3 reads CTSSRGGGGSTDTRYF. The CDR3 DNA sequence: TGTACCAGCAGCCGTGGGGGCGGGGGAAGCACAGATACGCGGTATTTT. Supplemented by reference TRBV7-2 and TRBJ2-3, the full variable domain reads GAGVSQSPSNKVTEKGKDVELRCDPISGHTALYWYRQSLGQGLEFLIYFQGNSAPDKSGLPSDRFSAERTGGSVSTLTIQRTQQEDSAVYLCTSSRGGGGSTDTRYFGPGTRLTVL.

About this clonotype: This sequence may be a read error, since a much larger clone differs from it by one base. The CDR3 does not close with the conserved phenylalanine or tryptophan, likely indicating a read error. The gene calls are TRBV29-1 and TRBJ2-3; D unclear. Trimming pared 5 bases from V and 4 bases from J, leaving 7 bases between. Per germline, CDR1 SQVTM and CDR2 ANQGSEA. CDR3 length equals 11 residues. The CDR3, as DNA: TGCAGCGTTTCTTTATCAGATACGCAGTATGTT. Translating gives CSVSLSDTQYV.

Points on this clonotype: This may be a read error: a much more frequent sequence differs by one nucleotide. The rearrangement joins TRBV29-1 to TRBJ2-1, with 7 nucleotides matching TRBD1. V shed 7 bases, J shed 6 bases, and the junction held 3 bases outside the gene matches. Germline V gene sequence: CDR1 SQVTM, CDR2 ANQGSEA. This CDR3 is 11 amino acids long. DNA of the CDR3: TGCAGCGCCTACAGGGGCAATGAGCAGTTCTTC. This translates into CSAYRGNEQFF.

The V and J genes are TRBV6-5 and TRBJ1-2; a possible D gene is TRBD1 (5 bases). Between the trimmed V and J ends, which lost 0 bases and 7 bases, there was a span of 9 bases. Germline-derived CDR1 and CDR2 are MNHEY and SVGAGI. CDR3 size: 13 residues. CDR3 DNA sequence: TGTGCCAGCAGTTACTCTCCAGGGTTTGGCTACACCTTC. Protein: CASSYSPGFGYTF.

This clonotype appeared a single time. The V and J genes are TRBV7-9 and TRBJ1-2; D unclear. Trimming removed 1 base from V and 8 bases from J, with 17 bases in between. The CDR3 sequence is 15 residues long. The V gene's germline CDR1 is SEHNR and CDR2 FQNEAQ (reference sequence). The CDR3: CASSLGGQGWRGYTF. CDR3 sequence (DNA): TGTGCCAGCAGCTTAGGAGGCCAAGGGTGGAGGGGCTACACCTTC.

This clonotype has only a few counts. The V gene is TRBV6-5, the J gene TRBJ1-6; tentative D call: TRBD1 (5 bases). The ends were cut back, 4 bases at V and 12 bases at J, with 34 bases in the middle. Per germline, CDR1 MNHEY and CDR2 SVGAGI. The CDR3 sequence is 20 residues long. For the CDR3, the DNA is TGTGCCAGCAGTTCGCCGGTGTGGGGGGAAAGGGGTGGAAAAGGAAAACCCCTCCACTTT. As protein: CASSSPVWGERGGKGKPLHF.

This clonotype came up many times. This chain uses TRBV29-1 with TRBJ1-2; 7 bases agree with TRBD1. V trimming: 0 bases; J trimming: 4 bases; junction bases outside the gene matches: 5. The CDR3 sequence is 14 residues long. Germline V gene data show CDR1 as SQVTM and CDR2 as ANQGSEA. CDR3 region: CSVEESQGVYGYTF. The CDR3 DNA reads TGCAGCGTTGAAGAAAGTCAGGGGGTCTATGGCTACACCTTC.

This clonotype has a count of ten or more. The genes are TRBV7-9 and TRBJ2-1; possibly TRBD1 for D (5 bases). This CDR3 comprises 13 residues. CDR1 is SEHNR, CDR2 FQNEAQ, per germline (reference sequence). The germline V and J ends were trimmed by 2 bases and 8 bases, with 10 bases remaining between them. CDR3 protein: CASSLFRGDEQFF. DNA for the CDR3: TGTGCCAGCAGCTTATTTAGGGGTGATGAGCAGTTCTTC.

For this clonotype: This may be a read error: a much more frequent sequence differs by one nucleotide. The chain joins TRBV28 to TRBJ2-3, with D possibly matching TRBD1 (5 bases). This CDR3 has 15 amino acids. Trimming removed 5 bases from V and 4 bases from J, with 16 bases in between. Germline-derived CDR1 and CDR2 are MDHEN and SYDVKM. CDR3 sequence reads: CASSQMQGGADTQYF. In DNA form, the CDR3 reads TGTGCCAGCAGTCAAATGCAGGGTGGCGCAGATACGCAGTATTTT.

In its sample, this clonotype was seen many times. The chain joins TRBV20-1 to TRBJ2-1; TRBD2 matches at 10 bases. Trimming removed 0 bases from V and 7 bases from J; junction bases left unmatched: 12. Germline lookup yields CDR1 DFQATT and CDR2 SNEGSKA (reference sequence). The CDR3 covers 17 residues. CDR3 amino acids: CSARDSVSGGLGNEQFF. CDR3 nucleotides: TGCAGTGCTAGAGATTCGGTTAGCGGGGGGTTGGGGAATGAGCAGTTCTTC.

This clonotype turned up a few times. This sequence joins TRBV9 and TRBJ1-1; D is ambiguous. This CDR3 spans 16 amino acids. Germline values: CDR1 SGDLS, CDR2 YYNGEE. V was shortened by 0 bases and J by 0 bases, with 12 bases between the two germline ends. The CDR3 bases are TGTGCCAGCAGCGTAGAACCCCTCAGACTGAACACTGAAGCTTTCTTT. Protein product: CASSVEPLRLNTEAFF.

The V gene is TRBV24-1, the J gene TRBJ1-1; weak D call: TRBD1 (5 bases). There are 14 residues in the CDR3. The germline V gene has CDR1 KGHDR and CDR2 SFDVKD. Trimming cost V 4 bases and J 1 base, with 9 bases left between them. CDR3: CATSDTRGNTEAFF. In DNA, the CDR3 is TGTGCCACCAGTGACACAAGGGGGAACACTGAAGCTTTCTTT.

V is TRBV20-1 and J is TRBJ1-2, with D uncertain. This CDR3 has 12 amino acids. Germline V CDR1 and CDR2: DFQATT, SNEGSKA (reference sequence). Trimming stripped 3 bases from V and 0 bases from J, with 5 bases between. For the CDR3, the DNA is TGCAGTGCTAGCAACTCTAACTATGGCTACACCTTC. As protein: CSASNSNYGYTF.

The chain joins TRBV7-3 to TRBJ2-7; D ambiguous. Trimming cost V 4 bases and J 7 bases, with 11 bases left between them. The CDR3 sequence is 12 residues long. Germline CDR1 is SGHTA and CDR2 is FQGTGA. CDR3 in DNA: TGTGCCAGCAGCTCCGGACGAGCAGAGCAGTACTTC. Translation gives CASSSGRAEQYF.

This chain joins TRBV28 and TRBJ1-5; D gene ambiguous. This CDR3 has 12 residues. Trimming removed 9 bases at V and 5 bases at J, with 11 bases between. Germline assignment: CDR1 MDHEN and CDR2 SYDVKM. The DNA of the CDR3 is TGTGCCAGTACAGATCGGGATCAGCCCCAGCATTTT. It encodes CASTDRDQPQHF.

This clonotype has ten or more counts. The chain carries TRBV24-1 and TRBJ2-2, with D uncertain. V lost 4 bases and J 6 bases, leaving 11 bases between the germline ends. The CDR3 has 14 amino acids. The germline V gene encodes CDR1 KGHDR and CDR2 SFDVKD. The CDR3 loop reads CATSEPGVPGELFF. CDR3 DNA: TGTGCCACCAGTGAGCCAGGAGTCCCCGGGGAGCTGTTTTTT.

This clonotype was recorded once. The V call is TRBV5-8, the J call TRBJ2-1; possible D gene TRBD1, 6 bases. The tail of the sequence fits TRBJ2-7 better, so the J call may be wrong. In germline, CDR1 is SGHTS, CDR2 YDEGEE. The CDR3 contains 17 residues. The CDR3 protein is CASSLGGTGLSYNEQYF. The CDR3 DNA reads as TGTGCCAGCAGCTTAGGCGGAACAGGGCTGTCCTACAATGAGCAGTACTTC.

This clonotype was seen repeatedly, ten times or more. The gene calls are TRBV29-1 and TRBJ1-2, with TRBD1 identical over 9 bases. Germline CDR1 SQVTM, CDR2 ANQGSEA. This CDR3 comprises 11 residues. J was trimmed by 6 bases and V by 7 bases; bases with no gene match: 3. The CDR3, as DNA: TGCAGCGCCAGACAGGGGGATGGCTACACCTTC. It specifies CSARQGDGYTF.